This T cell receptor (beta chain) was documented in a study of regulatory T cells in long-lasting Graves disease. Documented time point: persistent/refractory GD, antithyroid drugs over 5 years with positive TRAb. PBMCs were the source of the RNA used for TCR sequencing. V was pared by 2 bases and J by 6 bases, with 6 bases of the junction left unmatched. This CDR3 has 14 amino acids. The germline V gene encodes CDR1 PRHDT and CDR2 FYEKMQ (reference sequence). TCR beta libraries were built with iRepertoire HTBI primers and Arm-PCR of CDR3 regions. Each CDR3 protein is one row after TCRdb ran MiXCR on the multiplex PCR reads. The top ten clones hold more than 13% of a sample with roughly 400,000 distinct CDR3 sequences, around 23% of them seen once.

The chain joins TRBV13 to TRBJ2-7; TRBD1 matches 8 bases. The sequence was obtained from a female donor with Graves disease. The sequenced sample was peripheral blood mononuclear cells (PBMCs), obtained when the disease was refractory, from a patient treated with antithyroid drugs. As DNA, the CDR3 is TGTGCCAGCAGCTTACAGGGGGCTCTTGGCGAGCAGTACTTC. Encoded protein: CASSLQGALGEQYF.